This T cell receptor beta chain was recorded in a study of technical replicates of blood from a few donors. The CDR3 has 15 amino acids. The germline V gene has CDR1 SGHNT and CDR2 YYREEE (reference sequence). Unmatched junction bases numbered 5, after V lost 3 bases and J lost 4 bases. Clones were sequenced by immunoSEQ multiplex PCR, and TCRdb holds only the in-frame ones, with some missing. The top ten clones hold approximately 9.1% of a sample with over 10,000 clones, under 95% of them seen once. The receptor was isolated from a human donor in good health. The chain uses TRBV5-4 and TRBJ2-3; 10 bases fit TRBD2. The sample taken for sequencing was PBMCs. CDR3 protein: CASSWKREGPDTQYF. As DNA, the CDR3 is TGTGCCAGCAGCTGGAAGCGGGAGGGCCCAGATACGCAGTATTTT.